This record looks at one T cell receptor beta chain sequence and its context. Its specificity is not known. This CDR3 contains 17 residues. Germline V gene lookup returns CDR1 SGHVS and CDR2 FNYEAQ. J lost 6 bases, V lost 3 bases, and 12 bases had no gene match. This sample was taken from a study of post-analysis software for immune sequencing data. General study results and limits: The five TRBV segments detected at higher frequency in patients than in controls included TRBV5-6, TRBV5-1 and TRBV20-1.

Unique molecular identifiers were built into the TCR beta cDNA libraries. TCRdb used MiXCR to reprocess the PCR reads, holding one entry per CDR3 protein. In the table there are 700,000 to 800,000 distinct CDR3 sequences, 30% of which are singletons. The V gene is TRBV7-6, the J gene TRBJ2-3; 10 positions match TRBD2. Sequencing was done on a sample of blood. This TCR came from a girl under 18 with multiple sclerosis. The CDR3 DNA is TGTGCCAGCAGCTTCCTAAAAGCGGGAGGGCTCACCGATACGCAGTATTTT. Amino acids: CASSFLKAGGLTDTQYF.